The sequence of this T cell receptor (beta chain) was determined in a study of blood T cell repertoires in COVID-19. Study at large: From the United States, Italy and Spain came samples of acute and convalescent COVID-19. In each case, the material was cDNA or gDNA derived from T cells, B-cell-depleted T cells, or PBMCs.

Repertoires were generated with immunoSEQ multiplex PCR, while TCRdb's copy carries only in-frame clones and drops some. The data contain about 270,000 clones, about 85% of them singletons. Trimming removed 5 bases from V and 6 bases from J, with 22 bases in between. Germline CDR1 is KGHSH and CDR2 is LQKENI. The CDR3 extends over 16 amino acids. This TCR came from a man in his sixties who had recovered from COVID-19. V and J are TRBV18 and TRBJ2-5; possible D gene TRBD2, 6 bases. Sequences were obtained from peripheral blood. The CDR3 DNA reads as TGTGCCAGCTCAGCAAATATTGGAGGGGCTCGGAAGACCCAGTACTTC. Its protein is CASSANIGGARKTQYF.